The rows below give T cell receptor beta chains drawn from one sample of a study of blood T cell repertoires in COVID-19. Some clones are missing from TCRdb's copy, which holds only in-frame ones; the method was immunoSEQ multiplex PCR. The sample has 250,000 or so clones; about 87% are singletons. Material: peripheral blood. The receptors here all came from a woman aged 30 to 39 with COVID-19, enrolled during active disease. The CDR3 runs from the conserved cysteine through the conserved F or W. The order of the fields is J gene, clone size, D gene, V gene, CDR3 DNA, CDR3 protein. A D gene is named only where the DNA matches it firmly. A row's size may be missing; if present it is once, few, many or a size class.

TRBJ2-5,.,TRBD1,TRBV19,TGTGCCAGTAGTATTAGGGGACAGGGAGGAAGGGAGACCCAGTACTTC,CASSIRGQGGRETQYF
TRBJ1-1,.,.,TRBV3-1/TRBV3-2,TGTGCCAGCAGCCACACCGGGATCATGAACACTGAAGCTTTCTTT,CASSHTGIMNTEAFF
TRBJ2-1,.,TRBD2,TRBV7-6,TGTGCCAGCAGCCGCAGGTCGGGGACTAGCGGTCCTCAAGGGCGGAATGAGCAGTTCTTC,CASSRRSGTSGPQGRNEQFF
TRBJ1-1,.,.,TRBV11-3,TGTGCCAGCAGCTTAGACGGCGGAGCCACTGAAGCTTTCTTT,CASSLDGGATEAFF
TRBJ1-1,.,TRBD1,TRBV19,TGTGCCAGTAGTATCAACAGGGGGCTGAGCACTGAAGCTTTCTTT,CASSINRGLSTEAFF
TRBJ1-6,few,TRBD1,TRBV18,TGTGCCAGCTCACCAGTTCCGGGACAGGGTAATTCACCCCTCCACTTT,CASSPVPGQGNSPLHF
TRBJ1-1,once,TRBD1,TRBV28,TGTGCCAGCAGTTATGGGACAGGGTATTTGAACACTGAAGCTTTCTTT,CASSYGTGYLNTEAFF
TRBJ2-1,.,.,TRBV5-1,TGCGCCAGCAGCTTGGGTAGCCTGGGGGGTGAGCAGTTCTTC,CASSLGSLGGEQFF
TRBJ2-3,.,.,TRBV9,TGTGCCAGCAGCTATACTCCCATCACAGATACGCAGTATTTT,CASSYTPITDTQYF
TRBJ1-4,once,.,TRBV6-2/TRBV6-3,TGTGCCAGCAGTCGGGGTAACGAGGAAAAACTGTTTTTT,CASSRGNEEKLFF
TRBJ2-7,.,.,TRBV28,TGTGCCAGCAGCTTGGCCGACTACGAGCAGTACTTC,CASSLADYEQYF
TRBJ2-1,.,.,TRBV18,TGTGCCAGCTCACCGGGCAGGGGCACGGGCAATGAGCAGTTCTTC,CASSPGRGTGNEQFF
TRBJ2-1,.,TRBD2,TRBV30,TGTGCCTGGATGGGGACTAGCGGATACAATGAGCAGTTCTTC,CAWMGTSGYNEQFF
TRBJ2-5,.,TRBD2,TRBV2,TGTGCCAGCAGTGACCTGACTGGGACTAAAGAGACCCAGTACTTC,CASSDLTGTKETQYF
TRBJ1-4,.,TRBD1,TRBV25-1,TGTGCCAGCAGTGATGCGGGACAGCGGTACAAAGAAAAACTGTTTTTT,CASSDAGQRYKEKLFF
TRBJ1-1,.,.,TRBV19,TGTGCCAGTAGTATCCAGAGGGACACTGAAGCTTTCTTT,CASSIQRDTEAFF
TRBJ1-6,.,.,TRBV4-3,TGCGCCAGCAGCCAAGTTCCGAATTCACCCCTCCACTTT,CASSQVPNSPLHF
TRBJ2-3,once,.,TRBV6-2/TRBV6-3,TGTGCCAGCAGTTACGGGATTCGCACAAGGGGAGATACGCAGTATTTT,CASSYGIRTRGDTQYF
TRBJ1-2,few,.,TRBV6-1,TGTGCCAGCAGTGAAATTGACAGCTCCTATGGCTACACCTTC,CASSEIDSSYGYTF
TRBJ1-6,.,.,TRBV5-1,TGCGCCAGCAGCAGAAGCGCGCAGGGCGAAAATTCACCCCTCCACTTT,CASSRSAQGENSPLHF
TRBJ2-1,.,TRBD2,TRBV29-1,TGCAGCGTTGGGCTAGCGGGGTACAATGAGCAGTTCTTC,CSVGLAGYNEQFF
TRBJ1-2,.,.,TRBV19,TGTGCCAGTAGTATATCATACAGGGCTGCCTATGGCTACACCTTC,CASSISYRAAYGYTF
TRBJ1-2,.,TRBD1,TRBV7-8,TGTGCCAGCAGCTCCAGGGGGTCCGCTAACTATGGCTACACCTTC,CASSSRGSANYGYTF
TRBJ2-5,.,.,TRBV11-3,TGTGCCAGCAGCCCCGGAGAGACCCAGTACTTC,CASSPGETQYF
TRBJ2-2,.,.,TRBV2,TGTGCCAGCAGTGAATTTTTCGCCGGGGAGCTGTTTTTT,CASSEFFAGELFF
TRBJ2-1,once,TRBD2,TRBV7-2,TGTGCCAGCAGCTGGGGCGGGGGGGCCCCAGGGGAGCAGTTCTTC,CASSWGGGAPGEQFF
TRBJ1-5,.,.,TRBV28,TGTGCCACCCAATCAACAGATAGTCAGCCCCAGCATTTT,CATQSTDSQPQHF
TRBJ1-2,.,.,TRBV4-3,TGCGCCAGCAGCCAAGATCGGTTCCAGGGTCATGGCTACACCTTC,CASSQDRFQGHGYTF
TRBJ1-1,.,.,TRBV10-2,TGCGCCAGCAGTGAGTTTCGGACAGAAGCTTTCTTT,CASSEFRTEAFF
TRBJ2-5,.,.,TRBV10-3,TGTGCCATCAGTGAACGAATAAGTTCTATCCAAGAGACCCAGTACTTC,CAISERISSIQETQYF
TRBJ2-3,.,.,TRBV5-4,TGTGCCAGCAGCTTGGAGTTCCCGGAGAAGGATACGCAGTATTTT,CASSLEFPEKDTQYF
TRBJ1-4,.,.,TRBV29-1,TGCAGCGTTGATCCAGGGACTAATGAAAAACTGTTTTTT,CSVDPGTNEKLFF
TRBJ1-2,.,TRBD1,TRBV7-2,TGTGCCAGCAGCACATCACCAGGGGGCAATGGCTACACCTTC,CASSTSPGGNGYTF
TRBJ2-3,.,TRBD1,TRBV5-1,TGCGCCAGCAGCCTCCGGACAGGGGGCACAGAAGATACGCAGTATTTT,CASSLRTGGTEDTQYF
TRBJ1-1,.,.,TRBV11-2,TGTGCCAGCAGCTTAGTGACACTGGCGAACACTGAAGCTTTCTTT,CASSLVTLANTEAFF
TRBJ2-5,.,.,TRBV7-2,TGTGCCAGCAGCTTAAGACAGTCCCAAGAGACCCAGTACTTC,CASSLRQSQETQYF
TRBJ2-7,.,TRBD1,TRBV5-3,TGTGCCAGAAGCTTGAAGTTGGGACAGGGGCCAAACTCCTACGAGCAGTACTTC,CARSLKLGQGPNSYEQYF
TRBJ1-1,once,.,TRBV27,TGTGCCAGCAGCGTCAGGTACAACACTGAAGCTTTCTTT,CASSVRYNTEAFF
TRBJ1-4,once,.,TRBV19,TGTGCCACCTCCAGCGCCGGGGGGCTGGGTAATGAAAAACTGTTTTTT,CATSSAGGLGNEKLFF
TRBJ2-4,.,TRBD2,TRBV12-3/TRBV12-4,TGTGCCAGCAGGGAAGCGGGGGGGGACATTCAGTACTTC,CASREAGGDIQYF
TRBJ2-7,.,TRBD2,TRBV5-6,TGTGCCAGCAGCTTTACTAGCGGGGGACCTCCGGTCGAGCAGTACTTC,CASSFTSGGPPVEQYF
TRBJ1-1,.,.,TRBV19,TGTGCCAGTAGTATTAGGGGCTTGGGGCCCGGTCGGACAGCTTTCTTT,CASSIRGLGPGRTAFF
TRBJ1-4,.,.,TRBV7-6,TGTGCCAGCAGCTTAACAGGGATAAATGAAAAACTGTTTTTT,CASSLTGINEKLFF
TRBJ1-4,once,.,TRBV2,TGTGCCAGCAGGAGGACAGAATCCAATGAAAAACTGTTTTTT,CASRRTESNEKLFF
TRBJ2-1,.,TRBD2,TRBV4-1,TGCGCCAGCAGCCAAGGGACCATCTACCTAGCGGGAGGGCGTCGGAACAATGAGCAGTTCTTC,CASSQGTIYLAGGRRNNEQFF
TRBJ1-1,.,.,TRBV27,TGTGCCAGCAGTTTATTTGCCAGTGAGGGCACTGAAGCTTTCTTT,CASSLFASEGTEAFF
TRBJ2-2,.,.,TRBV10-2,TGCGCCAGCAGAACCGCGGGGGCCCAGACCGGGGAGCTGTTTTTT,CASRTAGAQTGELFF
TRBJ2-5,.,.,TRBV18,TGTGCCAGCTCACCGGGCGTTACAGAGACCCAGTACTTC,CASSPGVTETQYF
TRBJ1-6,once,TRBD1,TRBV10-3,TGTGCCATCAGACAGGGGGGTTCTAATTCACCCCTCCACTTT,CAIRQGGSNSPLHF
TRBJ2-5,.,TRBD2,TRBV10-3,TGTGCCATCAGTGAGCCAGCGGGGGGGCCAGGGGAAGAGACCCAGTACTTC,CAISEPAGGPGEETQYF
TRBJ2-3,.,TRBD2,TRBV15,TGTGCCACCAGCAGAGACCTAGCGGGCCTTAGCACAGATACGCAGTATTTT,CATSRDLAGLSTDTQYF
TRBJ1-5,.,.,TRBV23-1,TGCGCCAGCAGTCAATCATCCTCAGGGTTGGTTCAGCCCCAGCATTTT,CASSQSSSGLVQPQHF